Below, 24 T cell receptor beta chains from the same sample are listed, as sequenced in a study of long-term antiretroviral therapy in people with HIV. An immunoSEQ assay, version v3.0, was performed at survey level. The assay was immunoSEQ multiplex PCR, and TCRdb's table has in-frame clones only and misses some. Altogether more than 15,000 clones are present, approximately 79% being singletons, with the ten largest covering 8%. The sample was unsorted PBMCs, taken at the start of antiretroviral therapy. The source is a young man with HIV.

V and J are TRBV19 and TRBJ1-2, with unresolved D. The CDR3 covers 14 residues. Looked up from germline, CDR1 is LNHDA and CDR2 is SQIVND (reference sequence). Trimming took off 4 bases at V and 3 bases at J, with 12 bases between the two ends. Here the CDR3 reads CASSTGRPYYGYTF. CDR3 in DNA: TGTGCCAGTAGTACGGGCCGCCCTTACTATGGCTACACCTTC.

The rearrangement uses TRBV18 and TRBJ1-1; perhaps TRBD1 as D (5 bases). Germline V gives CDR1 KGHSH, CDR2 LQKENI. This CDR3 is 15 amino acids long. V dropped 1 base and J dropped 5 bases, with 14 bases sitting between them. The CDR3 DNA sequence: TGTGCCAGCTCACCACTCGAGACAGCGAGGACTGAAGCTTTCTTT. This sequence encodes CASSPLETARTEAFF.

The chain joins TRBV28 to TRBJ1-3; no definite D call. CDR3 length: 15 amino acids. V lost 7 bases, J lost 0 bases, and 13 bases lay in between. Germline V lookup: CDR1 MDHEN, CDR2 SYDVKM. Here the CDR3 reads CASISTRSSGNTIYF. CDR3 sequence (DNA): TGTGCCAGCATCTCGACGCGGAGCTCTGGAAACACCATATATTTT. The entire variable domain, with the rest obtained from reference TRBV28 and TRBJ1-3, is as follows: DVKVTQSSRYLVKRTGEKVFLECVQDMDHENMFWYRQDPGLGLRLIYFSYDVKMKEKGDIPEGYSVSREKKERFSLILESASTNQTSMYLCASISTRSSGNTIYFGEGSWLTVV.

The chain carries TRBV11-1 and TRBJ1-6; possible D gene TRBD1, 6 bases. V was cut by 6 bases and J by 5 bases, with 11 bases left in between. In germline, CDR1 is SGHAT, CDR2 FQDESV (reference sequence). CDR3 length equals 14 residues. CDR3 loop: CASRTPGDNSPLHF. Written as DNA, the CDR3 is TGTGCCAGCAGAACCCCAGGGGATAATTCACCCCTCCACTTT.

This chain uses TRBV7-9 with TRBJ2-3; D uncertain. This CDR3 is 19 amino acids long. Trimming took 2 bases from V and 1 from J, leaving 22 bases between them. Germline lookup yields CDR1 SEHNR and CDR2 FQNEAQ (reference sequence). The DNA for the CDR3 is TGTGCCAGCAGCTTACTCACACCCCCCACCCCACACGGCACAGATACGCAGTATTTT. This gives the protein CASSLLTPPTPHGTDTQYF.

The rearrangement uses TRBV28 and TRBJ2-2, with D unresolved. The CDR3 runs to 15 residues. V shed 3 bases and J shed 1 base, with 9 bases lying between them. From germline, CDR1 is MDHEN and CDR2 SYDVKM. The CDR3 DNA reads TGTGCCAGCAGTTTTTGGACGTGGAACACCGGGGAGCTGTTTTTT. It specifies CASSFWTWNTGELFF.

In DNA form, the CDR3 reads TGTGCCAGCAGTGCGTCCCTTATATCCTACGAGCAGTACTTC. Its protein is CASSASLISYEQYF. The chain couples TRBV28 to TRBJ2-7, with no clear D. Germline assignment: CDR1 MDHEN and CDR2 SYDVKM. The CDR3 sequence is 14 residues long. V was cut by 5 bases and J by 1 base, with 12 bases left in between.

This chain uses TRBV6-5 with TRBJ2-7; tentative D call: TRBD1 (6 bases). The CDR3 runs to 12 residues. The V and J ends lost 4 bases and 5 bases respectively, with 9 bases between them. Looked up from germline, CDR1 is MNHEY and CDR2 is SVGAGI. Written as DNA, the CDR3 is TGTGCCAGCAGTTCCCACAGGGACGAGCAGTACTTC. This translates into CASSSHRDEQYF.

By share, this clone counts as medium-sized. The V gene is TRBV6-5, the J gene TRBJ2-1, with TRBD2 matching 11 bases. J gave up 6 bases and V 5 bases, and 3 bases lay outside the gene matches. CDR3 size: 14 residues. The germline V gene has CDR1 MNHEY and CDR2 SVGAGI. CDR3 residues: CASSVAGGPNEQFF. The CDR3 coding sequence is TGTGCCAGCAGTGTAGCGGGAGGGCCCAATGAGCAGTTCTTC.

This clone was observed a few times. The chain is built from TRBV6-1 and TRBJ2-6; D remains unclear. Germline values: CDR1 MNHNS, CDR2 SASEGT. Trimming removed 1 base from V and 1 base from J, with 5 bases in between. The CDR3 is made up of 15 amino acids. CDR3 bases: TGTGCCAGCAGTGAAGGCGGATCTGGGGCCAACGTCCTGACTTTC. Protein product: CASSEGGSGANVLTF.

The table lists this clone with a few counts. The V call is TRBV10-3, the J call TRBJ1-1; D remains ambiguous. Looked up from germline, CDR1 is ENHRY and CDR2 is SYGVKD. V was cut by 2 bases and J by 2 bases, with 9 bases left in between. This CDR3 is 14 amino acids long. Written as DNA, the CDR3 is TGTGCCATCAGTGAGGCAGCCTTTAACACTGAAGCTTTCTTT. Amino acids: CAISEAAFNTEAFF.

The CDR3 region is CASSARGTGRYGYTF. Here the CDR3 DNA reads TGTGCCAGCAGCGCGAGAGGAACAGGGAGATATGGCTACACCTTC. The gene calls are TRBV7-2 and TRBJ1-2, with D perhaps TRBD1 (6 bases). The CDR3 runs to 15 residues. Germline-derived CDR1 and CDR2 are SGHTA and FQGNSA. Trimming pared 5 bases from V and 5 bases from J, leaving 18 bases between.

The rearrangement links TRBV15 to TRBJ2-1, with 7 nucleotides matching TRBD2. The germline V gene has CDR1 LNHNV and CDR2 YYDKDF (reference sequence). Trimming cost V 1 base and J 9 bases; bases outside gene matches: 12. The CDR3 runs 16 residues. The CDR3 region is CATSRGGGGRVGEQFF. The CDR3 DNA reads TGTGCCACCAGCAGAGGCGGGGGAGGCCGAGTCGGTGAGCAGTTCTTC.

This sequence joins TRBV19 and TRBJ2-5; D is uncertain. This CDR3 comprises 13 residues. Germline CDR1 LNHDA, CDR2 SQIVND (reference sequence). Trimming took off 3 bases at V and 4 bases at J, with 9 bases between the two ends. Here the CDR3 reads CASSMGRAETQYF. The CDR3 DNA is TGTGCCAGTAGTATGGGTAGAGCAGAGACCCAGTACTTC.

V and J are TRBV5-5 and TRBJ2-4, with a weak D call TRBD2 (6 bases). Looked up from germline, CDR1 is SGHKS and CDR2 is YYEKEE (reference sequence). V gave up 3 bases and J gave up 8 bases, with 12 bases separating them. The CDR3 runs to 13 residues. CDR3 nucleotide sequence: TGTGCCAGCAGCTCCGGGACTTCGGACATTCAGTACTTC. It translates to CASSSGTSDIQYF.

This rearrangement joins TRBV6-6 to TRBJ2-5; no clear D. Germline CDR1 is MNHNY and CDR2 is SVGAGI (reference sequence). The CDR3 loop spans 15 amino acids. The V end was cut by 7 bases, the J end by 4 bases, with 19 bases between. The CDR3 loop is CASINPPEYGETQYF. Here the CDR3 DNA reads TGTGCCAGCATCAACCCCCCAGAGTATGGAGAGACCCAGTACTTC.

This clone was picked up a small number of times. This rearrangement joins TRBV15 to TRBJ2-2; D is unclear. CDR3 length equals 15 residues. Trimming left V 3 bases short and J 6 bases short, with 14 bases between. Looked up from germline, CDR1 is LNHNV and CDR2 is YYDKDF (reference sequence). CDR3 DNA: TGTGCCACCAGCAGGGAGAAGACCCTCCCCGGGGAGCTGTTTTTT. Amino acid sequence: CATSREKTLPGELFF.

CDR3 loop: CATSRRLTELDYEQYF. In DNA, the CDR3 is TGTGCCACCAGCAGAAGACTCACAGAGTTGGACTACGAGCAGTACTTC. This chain links TRBV15 with TRBJ2-7; D remains ambiguous. Looked up from germline, CDR1 is LNHNV and CDR2 is YYDKDF (reference sequence). The CDR3 consists of 16 residues. The V end was cut by 2 bases, the J end by 3 bases, with 17 bases between. Complete variable domain (other parts from reference TRBV15 and TRBJ2-7): DAMVIQNPRYQVTQFGKPVTLSCSQTLNHNVMYWYQQKSSQAPKLLFHYYDKDFNNEADTPDNFQSRRPNTSFCFLDIRSPGLGDTAMYLCATSRRLTELDYEQYFGPGTRLTVT.

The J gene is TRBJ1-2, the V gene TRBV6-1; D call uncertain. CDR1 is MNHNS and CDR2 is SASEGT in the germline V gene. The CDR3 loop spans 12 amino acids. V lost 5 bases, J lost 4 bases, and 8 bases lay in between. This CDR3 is CASSTEIYGYTF. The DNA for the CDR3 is TGTGCCAGCAGTACAGAGATCTATGGCTACACCTTC.

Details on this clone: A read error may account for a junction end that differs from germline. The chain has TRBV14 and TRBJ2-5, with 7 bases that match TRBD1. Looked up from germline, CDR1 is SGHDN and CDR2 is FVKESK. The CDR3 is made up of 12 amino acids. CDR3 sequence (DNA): TGTGCCAGCAGCCAAGGGCGCAGGGGGAAGGACTTC. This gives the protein CASSQGRRGKDF.

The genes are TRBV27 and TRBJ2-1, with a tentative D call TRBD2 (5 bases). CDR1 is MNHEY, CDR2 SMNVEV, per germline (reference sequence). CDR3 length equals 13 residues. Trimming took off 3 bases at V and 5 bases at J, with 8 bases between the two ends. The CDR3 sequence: CASSFGLNNEQFF. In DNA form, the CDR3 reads TGTGCCAGCAGTTTTGGACTCAACAATGAGCAGTTCTTC.

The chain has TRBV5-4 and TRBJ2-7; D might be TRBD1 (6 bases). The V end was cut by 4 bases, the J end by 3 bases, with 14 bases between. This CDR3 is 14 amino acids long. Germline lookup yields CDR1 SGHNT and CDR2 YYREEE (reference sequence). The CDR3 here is CASSPGTNHYEQYF. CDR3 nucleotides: TGTGCCAGCAGCCCAGGGACAAACCACTACGAGCAGTACTTC. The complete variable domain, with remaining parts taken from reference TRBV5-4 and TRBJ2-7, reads ETGVTQSPTHLIKTRGQQVTLRCSSQSGHNTVSWYQQALGQGPQFIFQYYREEENGRGNFPPRFSGLQFPNYSSELNVNALELDDSALYLCASSPGTNHYEQYFGPGTRLTVT.

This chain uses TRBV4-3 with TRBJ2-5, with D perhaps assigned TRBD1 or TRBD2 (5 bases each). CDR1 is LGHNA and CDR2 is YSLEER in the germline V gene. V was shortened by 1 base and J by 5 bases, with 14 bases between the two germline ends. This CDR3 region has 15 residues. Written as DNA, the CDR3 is TGCGCCAGCAGCCAAGTATTGGGGGTTTATGAGACCCAGTACTTC. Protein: CASSQVLGVYETQYF.

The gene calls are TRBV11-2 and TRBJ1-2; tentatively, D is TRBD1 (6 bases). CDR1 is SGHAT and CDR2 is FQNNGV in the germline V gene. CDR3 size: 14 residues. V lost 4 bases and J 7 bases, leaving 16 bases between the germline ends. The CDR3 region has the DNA TGTGCCAGCAGCTCATTATACCAGGGGTTTGGCTACACCTTC. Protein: CASSSLYQGFGYTF.